This T cell receptor (beta chain) is from a study of vaccination and CD4 T cells after COVID-19. Background on the study: Each enrolled participant received a two-dose regimen of either BNT162b2 or mRNA-1273 vaccine.

The CDR3 sequence is 14 residues long. The germline gives CDR1 MNHNS, CDR2 SASEGT. Trimming removed 11 bases at V and 5 bases at J, with 16 bases between. The Oncomine TCR Beta short-read assay was applied to DNA of cultured CD4+ T cells. In this case, cultured CD4+ T cells provided the extracted genomic DNA. One entry per CDR3 protein, called by TCRdb with MiXCR from the PCR reads. The table shows some 11,000 distinct CDR3 sequences, with roughly 30% occurring only once. In the case of this clonotype: The antigen remains undetermined.

Treatment described: roughly 10-day PBMC culture with coronavirus spike peptide pools or control peptides (ViraFEST assay). Gathered ahead of the COVID-19 pandemic (2011-2018) were the CD4+ T cells of the unexposed donor. The clonotype comes from a human donor in good health. This chain links TRBV6-1 with TRBJ1-6; perhaps TRBD1 as D (5 bases). The sequencing input was CD4+ T cells from blood, cultured in vitro. CDR3 sequence reads: CAGATGRNNSPLHF. In DNA, the CDR3 is TGTGCCGGGGCAACGGGACGGAATAATTCACCCCTCCACTTT.